This is a list of T cell receptor beta chains from one sample in a study of tumor-infiltrating lymphocytes in localized non-small cell lung cancer. Assay: immunoSEQ multiplex PCR; the TCRdb copy retains only in-frame clones and omits some. Among about 15,000 clones, over 75% were seen once, and the ten largest hold under 13%. The material sequenced was uninvolved lung tissue not adjacent to the tumor. All receptors derive from a human donor with non-small cell lung cancer. Each CDR3 is given with its conserved first and last residue. D genes are given only for firm matches. Expanded clones are given a class, and other clones once, few, many or no size at all.

>TRBV25-1|few|13|-|TRBJ1-1
TGTGCCAGCAGTGTCCTAGGGGGCACTGAAGCTTTCTTT
CASSVLGGTEAFF
>TRBV21-1|-|12|-|TRBJ2-7
TGTGCCAAGGACAGGGTTTTCTGCGAGCAGTACTTC
CAKDRVFCEQYF
>TRBV2|-|13|-|TRBJ1-1
TGTGCCAGCGCAAGACAGATGAACACTGAAGCTTTCTTT
CASARQMNTEAFF
>TRBV2|-|14|-|TRBJ2-1
TGTGCCAGCAAAAAGAGCGAAGAATACAATGAGCAGTTCTTC
CASKKSEEYNEQFF
>TRBV7-9|-|17|TRBD1|TRBJ2-5
TGTGCCAGCAGCTTGGGACAGGGCTCAAATCTCCCAGAGACCCAGTACTTC
CASSLGQGSNLPETQYF
>TRBV5-1|-|17|-|TRBJ2-7
TGCGCCAGCAGCTCGGGGGCCCTTGCAACAGGGAAGGACGAGCAGTACTTC
CASSSGALATGKDEQYF
>TRBV29-1|-|13|TRBD2|TRBJ2-3
TGCAGCGTGGGGACTAGCGGGGGAGATACGCAGTATTTT
CSVGTSGGDTQYF
>TRBV5-4|once|14|-|TRBJ2-3
TGTGCCAGCAGCTTGGAAGCGGTCACAGATACGCAGTATTTT
CASSLEAVTDTQYF
>TRBV18|few|15|-|TRBJ1-1
TGTGCCAGCTCACCCTCATACCCGGGGAACACTGAAGCTTTCTTT
CASSPSYPGNTEAFF
>TRBV5-1|once|15|-|TRBJ2-3
TGCGCCAGCAGCTTGGCCCTGCGGAGCACAGATACGCAGTATTTT
CASSLALRSTDTQYF
>TRBV7-2|-|12|-|TRBJ2-5
TGTGCCAGCAGCTTAGTGGCAGAGACCCAGTACTTC
CASSLVAETQYF
>TRBV6-5|-|13|-|TRBJ1-2
TGTGCCAGCAGCCCGGGGAATAACTATGGCTACACCTTC
CASSPGNNYGYTF
>TRBV10-2|-|15|-|TRBJ1-5
TGCGCCAGCAGTGGGGGGCAGGCTAGCAATCAGCCCCAGCATTTT
CASSGGQASNQPQHF
>TRBV5-4|-|15|TRBD2|TRBJ2-1
TGTGCCAGCAGCTTGGAGCTAGCGGGAAACAATGAGCAGTTCTTC
CASSLELAGNNEQFF
>TRBV7-2|-|13|-|TRBJ2-2
TGTGCCAGCAGCTCCCTAGCGACCGGGGAGCTGTTTTTT
CASSSLATGELFF
>TRBV19|-|12|-|TRBJ1-5
TGTGCCAGTAGTAAGGGGTTACAGCCCCAGCATTTT
CASSKGLQPQHF
>TRBV10-2|few|12|-|TRBJ1-2
TGCGCCAGCAGTGAGGCTCTTTATGGCTACACCTTC
CASSEALYGYTF
>TRBV5-4|medium-sized|14|-|TRBJ1-2
TGTGCCAGCAGCCCCAGCACAGGGCTCGAGGGCTACACCTTC
CASSPSTGLEGYTF
>TRBV13|-|15|-|TRBJ1-1
TGTGCCAGCAGCTGGTCTGTGAAGGGGGGCACTGAAGCTTTCTTT
CASSWSVKGGTEAFF
>TRBV5-1|-|14|-|TRBJ2-5
TGCGCCAGCAGCGTAACGATGAACCAAGAGACCCAGTACTTC
CASSVTMNQETQYF
>TRBV29-1|-|14|-|TRBJ2-7
TGCAGCGTCATAGGGGGGCTTCTCTCCCACGAGCAGTACTTC
CSVIGGLLSHEQYF
>TRBV2|few|16|TRBD2|TRBJ2-1
TGTGCCAGCAGTGATGGACGGACTAGCGGAGACAATGAGCAGTTCTTC
CASSDGRTSGDNEQFF
>TRBV5-5|large|14|-|TRBJ1-5
TGTGCCAGCAGCTTGGAAGGTGGAGATCAGCCCCAGCATTTT
CASSLEGGDQPQHF
>TRBV6-4|-|15|TRBD2|TRBJ2-3
TGTGTCAGCAGTGACGAATTAGCGGGAGCAGATACGCAGTATTTT
CVSSDELAGADTQYF
>TRBV6-6|-|13|-|TRBJ2-7
TGTGCCAGCAGTTCCGATACGTCTACGAGACAGTACTTC
CASSSDTSTRQYF
>TRBV11-2|once|14|-|TRBJ2-6
TGTGCCAGCAGCGCCCAATCTGGGGCCAACGTCCTGACTTTC
CASSAQSGANVLTF
>TRBV28|-|14|-|TRBJ2-4
TGTGCCAGCAGTACCAGGCGAGGTAGGAACATTCAGTACTTC
CASSTRRGRNIQYF
>TRBV10-3|once|17|TRBD1|TRBJ1-5
TGTGCCATCAGTGGCGGGACAGGGGGCCCCAGCAATCAGCCCCAGCATTTT
CAISGGTGGPSNQPQHF
>TRBV29-1|-|13|-|TRBJ1-1
TGCAGCGTTGCGGGGATTCGGGACACTGAAGCTTTCTTT
CSVAGIRDTEAFF
>TRBV20-1|-|11|-|TRBJ2-5
TGCAGTGCTAGCAGTGGAGAGACCCAGTACTTC
CSASSGETQYF
>TRBV6-5|-|16|-|TRBJ1-1
TGTGCCAGCAGTTACTCTGCAGGGGCCGGTGACACTGAAGCTTTCTTT
CASSYSAGAGDTEAFF
>TRBV6-5|-|13|-|TRBJ1-1
TGTGCCAGCAGTGAACAGGATCGCACTGAAGCTTTCTTT
CASSEQDRTEAFF
>TRBV5-6|-|14|-|TRBJ1-2
TGTGCCAGCAGCTTCCGTACAGCCAACTTAGGCTACACCTTC
CASSFRTANLGYTF
>TRBV21-1|-|14|-|TRBJ2-7
TGTGCCAGACTAGAGGCAGCCGAATGCTACGAGCAGTACTTC
CARLEAAECYEQYF
>TRBV6-1|-|11|-|TRBJ1-5
TGTGCCACCGGGACCTATCAGCCCCAGCATTTT
CATGTYQPQHF
>TRBV25-1|-|15|-|TRBJ2-5
TGTGCCAGCAGTGAACGGGGACGGGCCCAAGAGACCCAGTACTTC
CASSERGRAQETQYF
>TRBV30|-|15|-|TRBJ1-5
TGTGCCTGGAGTGTACTGGGAGGGGTTGGACAGCCCCAGCATTTT
CAWSVLGGVGQPQHF
>TRBV19|once|16|TRBD2|TRBJ2-2
TGTGCCAGTAGTATACCCAGCGGGAGGGCGATCGGGGAGCTGTTTTTT
CASSIPSGRAIGELFF
>TRBV2|-|14|-|TRBJ2-5
TGTGCCAGCAGTGAACTGGGTAGCTACGAGACCCAGTACTTC
CASSELGSYETQYF
>TRBV9|-|15|TRBD2|TRBJ2-5
TGTGCCAGCGGGACTAGCGGGAGTGTAGGGGAGACCCAGTACTTC
CASGTSGSVGETQYF
>TRBV18|few|15|TRBD1|TRBJ1-1
TGTGCCAGCTCACCGACAGGGTTAGCGAGCTCTGAAGCTTTCTTT
CASSPTGLASSEAFF
>TRBV7-2|-|13|-|TRBJ1-3
TGTGCCAGCAGCTTAGAGGCCGGGGACACCATATATTTT
CASSLEAGDTIYF
>TRBV18|medium-sized|12|-|TRBJ1-5
TGTGCCAGCTCAATGGGAAATCAGCCCCAGCATTTT
CASSMGNQPQHF